The 32 T cell receptor beta chains reported below all come from one sample, sequenced in a study of T-cell memory formation after mild COVID-19. TCRdb reanalysed the 5' RACE reads using MiXCR and keeps one entry per CDR3 protein. The sample shows about 150,000 distinct CDR3 sequences, roughly 6.3% of them seen only once. Source material: PBMCs or a T cell subset sorted from them (not recorded which). The receptors shown here come from an adult woman who had mild COVID-19 (a few samples of this study predate the infection). Cell type and time point are not known.

This clonotype has at least ten counts. The V gene is TRBV4-2, the J gene TRBJ2-5; the D gene could be TRBD1 or TRBD2 (5 bases each). The germline V gene encodes CDR1 LGHNA and CDR2 YNFKEQ. The CDR3 totals 16 residues. The V end was cut by 1 base, the J end by 5 bases, with 17 bases between. The CDR3, as DNA: TGTGCCAGCAGCCAAGTCAGCTCGGGGACCGGGGAGACCCAGTACTTC. This sequence encodes CASSQVSSGTGETQYF.

This clonotype was seen many times. CDR3 DNA sequence: TGTGCCAGCAGCGGCCGGGACAGGGGGCATGGCTACACCTTC. Translating gives CASSGRDRGHGYTF. This sequence joins TRBV5-5 and TRBJ1-2, with 12 bases identical to TRBD1. Unmatched junction bases numbered 4, after V lost 4 bases and J lost 6 bases. From germline, CDR1 is SGHKS and CDR2 YYEKEE (reference sequence). The CDR3 is made up of 14 amino acids.

In its sample, this clonotype was seen many times. The chain recombines TRBV5-5 with TRBJ1-5, with a tentative D call TRBD1 (5 bases). Per germline, CDR1 SGHKS and CDR2 YYEKEE (reference sequence). The CDR3 runs to 14 residues. Trimming pared 2 bases from V and 4 bases from J, leaving 10 bases between. The CDR3 loop reads CASSLWDANQPQHF. CDR3 nucleotides: TGTGCCAGCAGCTTATGGGACGCTAATCAGCCCCAGCATTTT.

This chain joins TRBV5-1 and TRBJ2-1; D perhaps matches TRBD1 (5 bases). Between the trimmed V and J ends, which lost 6 bases and 7 bases, there was a span of 14 bases. This CDR3 contains 13 residues. Germline V lookup: CDR1 SGHRS, CDR2 YFSETQ. CDR3 sequence: CASKQDGANEQFF. CDR3 bases: TGCGCCAGCAAACAGGATGGGGCAAATGAGCAGTTCTTC.

Comment on this clonotype: The junction departs from germline at one end; a sequencing error may be responsible. The chain recombines TRBV5-6 with TRBJ1-1; 9 bases map to TRBD1. The germline gives CDR1 SGHDT, CDR2 YYEEEE. This CDR3 is 16 amino acids long. CDR3 amino acids: CDSSPRQGGRAAGAFF. CDR3 nucleotide sequence: TGTGACAGCAGCCCACGACAGGGGGGAAGAGCTGCTGGAGCTTTCTTT.

This clonotype was counted many times. The chain is built from TRBV4-1 and TRBJ2-1; TRBD1 agrees at 8 bases. Losses at the gene ends were 0 bases for V and 9 bases for J; bases not matched to a gene: 16. The CDR3 contains 18 residues. Germline CDR1 and CDR2: MGHRA and YSYEKL. The CDR3 region has the DNA TGCGCCAGCAGCCAAGAATATAGTCCGTGGCAGGGGGCGACTGAGCAGTTCTTC. Its translation: CASSQEYSPWQGATEQFF.

V gene TRBV6-2 or TRBV6-3 combines with J gene TRBJ2-7; D ambiguous. CDR1 and CDR2 (germline): MNHEY, SVGEGT. Trimming took 2 bases from V and 7 from J, leaving 12 bases between them. The CDR3 extends over 13 amino acids. CDR3 sequence: CASSYEGRTEQYF. As DNA, the CDR3 is TGTGCCAGCAGTTACGAAGGGCGCACGGAGCAGTACTTC.

The chain has TRBV9 and TRBJ2-2; D gene uncertain. Germline CDR1 reads SGDLS; CDR2 reads YYNGEE. This CDR3 is 13 amino acids long. Trimming stripped 1 base from V and 4 bases from J, with 5 bases between. The CDR3 DNA sequence: TGTGCCAGCAGCGTAATGGTCACCGGGGAGCTGTTTTTT. This gives the protein CASSVMVTGELFF.

In this sample, this clonotype turned up a few times. The chain has TRBV5-1 and TRBJ1-2, with 8 bases lining up with TRBD1. Losses at the gene ends were 0 bases for V and 8 bases for J; bases not matched to a gene: 6. Germline CDR1 and CDR2: SGHRS and YFSETQ. The CDR3 has 14 amino acids. The CDR3 bases are TGCGCCAGCAGCTTGGCGCAGGGGGCTGGAGGCTACACCTTC. It translates to CASSLAQGAGGYTF.

The gene calls are TRBV5-1 and TRBJ1-1, with D possibly being TRBD1 (6 bases). CDR1 is SGHRS, CDR2 YFSETQ, per germline. The CDR3 has 13 residues. Trimming shortened V by 2 bases and J by 4 bases, and 9 bases separated the two germline ends. For the CDR3, the DNA is TGCGCCAGCAGCTTTCCAGGGGTCACTGAAGCTTTCTTT. It specifies CASSFPGVTEAFF. Full variable domain (rest looked up from reference TRBV5-1 and TRBJ1-1): KAGVTQTPRYLIKTRGQQVTLSCSPISGHRSVSWYQQTPGQGLQFLFEYFSETQRNKGNFPGRFSGRQFSNSRSEMNVSTLELGDSALYLCASSFPGVTEAFFGQGTRLTVV.

This clonotype was observed at least ten times. This chain connects TRBV7-2 to TRBJ2-1; D not resolved. The CDR3 is 15 amino acids. V lost 5 bases, J lost 6 bases, and 17 bases lay in between. Per germline, CDR1 SGHTA and CDR2 FQGNSA. CDR3 in DNA: TGTGCCAGCAGCCCCCAGTCTCAGTTTCCCAATGAGCAGTTCTTC. This codes for CASSPQSQFPNEQFF.

This clonotype came up a few times. The genes are TRBV6-2 or TRBV6-3 and TRBJ2-5, with D uncertain. There are 10 residues in the CDR3. In germline, CDR1 is MNHEY, CDR2 SVGEGT. Trimming took off 10 bases at V and 7 bases at J, with 10 bases between the two ends. Here the CDR3 DNA reads TGTGCCACCCAATCGTCGACCCAGTACTTC. It is translated as CATQSSTQYF.

This clonotype came up many times. The chain has TRBV7-9 and TRBJ1-2; D uncertain. CDR3 size: 14 residues. Between the trimmed V and J ends, which lost 6 bases and 0 bases, there was a span of 11 bases. Germline CDR1 is SEHNR and CDR2 is FQNEAQ (reference sequence). The CDR3 DNA sequence: TGTGCCAGCAGTAAGGACGGAACTAACTATGGCTACACCTTC. Encoded protein: CASSKDGTNYGYTF. Looking up the rest from reference TRBV7-9 and TRBJ1-2 gives the full variable domain: DTGVSQNPRHKITKRGQNVTFRCDPISEHNRLYWYRQTLGQGPEFLTYFQNEAQLEKSRLLSDRFSAERPKGSFSTLEIQRTEQGDSAMYLCASSKDGTNYGYTFGSGTRLTVV.

In this sample, this clonotype turned up a few times. V is TRBV24-1 and J is TRBJ1-4; 7 bases align to TRBD1. J gave up 5 bases and V 4 bases, and 6 bases lay outside the gene matches. The V gene's germline CDR1 is KGHDR and CDR2 SFDVKD. The CDR3 contains 15 residues. The CDR3 DNA reads TGTGCCACCAGTGAGGCAGGGGGACCAAATGAAAAACTGTTTTTT. This translates into CATSEAGGPNEKLFF.

This clonotype was picked up many times. The chain employs TRBV5-1 and TRBJ2-2; possible D gene TRBD1, 5 bases. V was clipped by 0 bases and J by 5 bases, with 17 bases between them. The CDR3 consists of 17 residues. CDR1 and CDR2 from the germline V gene are SGHRS and YFSETQ. The CDR3 sequence: CASSLVAVRVGTGELFF. DNA for the CDR3: TGCGCCAGCAGCTTGGTAGCTGTCAGGGTCGGTACCGGGGAGCTGTTTTTT.

The CDR3 nucleotides are TGTGCCAGCTCACCGTCAGGGAGCTCCTATAATTCACCCCTCCACTTT. Amino acid sequence: CASSPSGSSYNSPLHF. The chain combines TRBV18 with TRBJ1-6; D might be TRBD1 (5 bases). In germline, CDR1 is KGHSH, CDR2 LQKENI. Trimming shortened V by 3 bases and J by 0 bases, and 9 bases separated the two germline ends. CDR3 length: 16 amino acids.

The rearrangement links TRBV7-2 to TRBJ2-1, with 11 bases fitting TRBD2. Germline CDR1 and CDR2: SGHTA and FQGNSA. V trimming: 5 bases; J trimming: 4 bases; junction bases outside the gene matches: 4. The CDR3 is 15 amino acids. The CDR3 coding sequence is TGTGCCAGCAGCCCTAGCGGGGGGCCATACAATGAGCAGTTCTTC. Its translation: CASSPSGGPYNEQFF.

The table lists this clonotype with many counts. This chain links TRBV12-3 or TRBV12-4 with TRBJ2-6; TRBD2 is a possible D gene (5 bases). The V and J ends lost 5 bases and 3 bases respectively, with 11 bases between them. CDR3 length: 15 amino acids. The CDR3 region is CASSPLASGANVLTF. The CDR3 DNA follows: TGTGCCAGCAGTCCTCTAGCAAGTGGGGCCAACGTCCTGACTTTC.

By its share, this clonotype is medium-sized. The chain has TRBV7-9 and TRBJ1-1; D not resolved. Germline V gene sequence: CDR1 SEHNR, CDR2 FQNEAQ (reference sequence). Trimming cost V 5 bases and J 1 base, with 11 bases left between them. The CDR3 length is 14 residues. The CDR3 DNA follows: TGTGCCAGCAGCCCAGAGAGTAGGAACACTGAAGCTTTCTTT. Protein sequence: CASSPESRNTEAFF.

The genes are TRBV5-1 and TRBJ2-7, with 10 bases that match TRBD2. The J segment lost 4 bases and the V segment lost 0 bases, leaving 16 bases of the junction unmatched. CDR3 length equals 19 residues. From germline, CDR1 is SGHRS and CDR2 YFSETQ. CDR3 residues: CASSLGGLAESTEGYEQYF. As DNA, the CDR3 is TGCGCCAGCAGCTTGGGAGGACTAGCGGAGTCCACAGAAGGTTACGAGCAGTACTTC.

J is TRBJ2-1 and V is TRBV29-1; perhaps TRBD1 as D (6 bases). Germline values: CDR1 SQVTM, CDR2 ANQGSEA. The ends were cut back, 4 bases at V and 3 bases at J, with 16 bases in the middle. The CDR3 contains 15 residues. The CDR3 protein is CSVGGLAHLYNEQFF. CDR3 coding DNA: TGCAGCGTTGGGGGGCTAGCCCACCTCTACAATGAGCAGTTCTTC.

The J gene is TRBJ2-5, the V gene TRBV25-1; 9 nucleotides agree with TRBD1. The CDR3 loop spans 13 amino acids. Germline CDR1 is MGHDK and CDR2 is SYGVNS. The ends lost 8 bases at V and 3 bases at J; junction bases unmatched: 4. CDR3 bases: TGTGCCAGCTCGGACAGGGGAAAAGAGACCCAGTACTTC. This codes for CASSDRGKETQYF.

This clonotype was counted at least ten times. The chain couples TRBV2 to TRBJ1-5, with TRBD1 matching over 8 bases. V was clipped by 4 bases and J by 4 bases; unmatched bases: 3. CDR1 and CDR2 from the germline V gene are SNHLY and FYNNEI. The CDR3 consists of 14 residues. The CDR3 DNA follows: TGTGCCAGCAGTGGGACAGGGCAGAATCAGCCCCAGCATTTT. Residues: CASSGTGQNQPQHF.

This clonotype was counted between two and nine times. The gene calls are TRBV11-2 and TRBJ2-7; a possible D gene is TRBD1 (6 bases). Germline CDR1 and CDR2: SGHAT and FQNNGV. The CDR3 runs to 12 residues. Between the trimmed V and J ends, which lost 1 base and 5 bases, there was a span of 6 bases. The CDR3 DNA is TGTGCCAGCAGCTTAGCAGGGGACGAGCAGTACTTC. This codes for CASSLAGDEQYF.

This clonotype showed up just a few times. The V call is TRBV11-3, the J call TRBJ2-4; no clear D. Per the germline V gene, CDR1 is SGHNT and CDR2 is YENEEA. This CDR3 spans 14 amino acids. Trimming left V 0 bases short and J 0 bases short, with 3 bases between. CDR3 in DNA: TGTGCCAGCAGCTTAGACGGAGCCAAAAACATTCAGTACTTC. Translated: CASSLDGAKNIQYF.

This sequence joins TRBV5-1 and TRBJ1-2; D is undetermined. Germline V gene lookup returns CDR1 SGHRS and CDR2 YFSETQ. V dropped 0 bases and J dropped 7 bases, with 4 bases sitting between them. This CDR3 region has 11 residues. CDR3 nucleotides: TGCGCCAGCAGCTTGGGAGGTGGCTACACCTTC. This encodes CASSLGGGYTF.

This clonotype was detected ten times or more. J is TRBJ2-3 and V is TRBV7-9; D is undetermined. This CDR3 has 15 amino acids. Germline V lookup: CDR1 SEHNR, CDR2 FQNEAQ (reference sequence). V was shortened by 5 bases and J by 6 bases, with 18 bases between the two germline ends. The CDR3 region has the DNA TGTGCCAGCAGCACCTTACAAGTTGGGGTCGATACGCAGTATTTT. It encodes CASSTLQVGVDTQYF.

This clonotype appeared a few times. The V gene is TRBV7-6, the J gene TRBJ1-3; D is unclear. Trimming removed 0 bases at V and 2 bases at J, with 8 bases between. The germline CDR1 and CDR2 sequences are SGHVS and FNYEAQ. The CDR3 contains 15 residues. CDR3: CASSLASVAGNTIYF. Written as DNA, the CDR3 is TGTGCCAGCAGCTTAGCGAGTGTCGCTGGAAACACCATATATTTT.

The gene calls are TRBV7-2 and TRBJ2-5; D gene ambiguous. From germline, CDR1 is SGHTA and CDR2 FQGNSA. V dropped 1 base and J dropped 5 bases, with 5 bases sitting between them. The CDR3 is made up of 12 amino acids. In DNA, the CDR3 is TGTGCCAGCAGCTTAGATTTGGAGACCCAGTACTTC. Residues: CASSLDLETQYF.

This clonotype was seen a few times. The V call is TRBV3-1, the J call TRBJ1-5, with TRBD1 as a possible D gene (6 bases). Per the germline V gene, CDR1 is LGHDT and CDR2 is YNNKEL (reference sequence). V shed 2 bases and J shed 6 bases, with 14 bases lying between them. This CDR3 spans 15 amino acids. The CDR3 DNA sequence: TGTGCCAGCAGCCAAATTGCAGGGGTGGGTCAGCCCCAGCATTTT. Encoded protein: CASSQIAGVGQPQHF.

The chain combines TRBV5-1 with TRBJ2-1, with 8 bases identical to TRBD2. Germline V gene lookup returns CDR1 SGHRS and CDR2 YFSETQ. CDR3 size: 15 residues. The trim removed 4 bases at V and 2 bases at J, leaving 5 bases unmatched. The CDR3 sequence: CASSPAGATYNEQFF. In DNA form, the CDR3 reads TGCGCCAGCAGCCCAGCGGGAGCAACCTACAATGAGCAGTTCTTC.

This clonotype was counted many times. V gene TRBV24-1 combines with J gene TRBJ2-3, with D maybe TRBD2 (5 bases). The V and J ends lost 7 bases and 3 bases respectively, with 16 bases between them. This CDR3 region has 15 residues. The germline V gene encodes CDR1 KGHDR and CDR2 SFDVKD. The CDR3 nucleotides read TGTGCCACCAGCAAGTCCGGCGGGCCGACAGATACGCAGTATTTT. Translating it yields CATSKSGGPTDTQYF.